Following are 31 T cell receptor beta chains from one sample sequenced in a study of shared clonotypes between healthy human individuals (dated by TCRdb to about 2020). The library came from the immunoSEQ multiplex PCR assay. TCRdb re-hosts the immuneACCESS table, in-frame sequences only. Its copies lack some clones; in the studies checked, an unresolved V gene accounts for under half of them, and the cause for the rest is not known. Within this sample are 400,000 to 500,000 clones, with 75% to 85% of them counted one time only. The ten largest make up 13% of the sample. Material for sequencing was PBMCs. These receptors came from a middle-aged woman in good health. Some clones in this sample may be carry-over from other donors' samples.

V usage is TRBV2 and J usage is TRBJ2-3, with D perhaps TRBD2 (6 bases). The CDR3 runs to 15 residues. Germline lookup yields CDR1 SNHLY and CDR2 FYNNEI. V lost 8 bases to trimming and J lost 0 bases, with 15 bases between them. The CDR3 loop reads CASAYSGTSTDTQYF. DNA for the CDR3: TGTGCCAGCGCCTATTCCGGGACTAGCACAGATACGCAGTATTTT. Combining the CDR3 with reference TRBV2 and TRBJ2-3 gives the whole variable domain EPEVTQTPSHQVTQMGQEVILRCVPISNHLYFYWYRQILGQKVEFLVSFYNNEISEKSEIFDDQFSVERPDGSNFTLKIRSTKLEDSAMYFCASAYSGTSTDTQYFGPGTRLTVL.

The CDR3 spells CASNPVGTSNEQYF. The DNA of the CDR3 is TGTGCCAGTAACCCGGTCGGGACTAGCAACGAGCAGTACTTC. This chain joins TRBV19 and TRBJ2-7; 9 bases fit TRBD2. The J segment lost 5 bases and the V segment lost 7 bases, leaving 9 bases of the junction unmatched. The CDR3 covers 14 residues. CDR1 and CDR2 from the germline V gene are LNHDA and SQIVND (reference sequence).

The chain carries TRBV5-6 and TRBJ2-2, with D perhaps matching TRBD1 (6 bases). Trimming removed 2 bases at V and 8 bases at J, with 13 bases between. Germline CDR1 reads SGHDT; CDR2 reads YYEEEE. The CDR3 is 14 amino acids. CDR3 loop: CASSFGFRGGELFF. In DNA, the CDR3 is TGTGCCAGCAGCTTTGGATTCAGGGGTGGGGAGCTGTTTTTT.

About this clone: A far larger clone is one base from this, pointing to a likely read error. The chain employs TRBV29-1 and TRBJ1-1; D not certain. The V end was cut by 6 bases, the J end by 6 bases, with 14 bases between. CDR3 size: 12 residues. CDR1 is SQVTM and CDR2 is ANQGSEA in the germline V gene. CDR3 nucleotide sequence: TGCAGCGTCGTGGTGCGGACGCCTGAAGCTTTCTTT. Its protein is CSVVVRTPEAFF.

The rearrangement uses TRBV7-9 and TRBJ2-1; 10 bases line up with TRBD2. Germline V gene data show CDR1 as SEHNR and CDR2 as FQNEAQ (reference sequence). This CDR3 is 15 amino acids long. V shed 3 bases and J 8 bases; nucleotides not matched to a gene: 7. The CDR3 protein is CASSFPGLARDEQFF. Written as DNA, the CDR3 is TGTGCCAGCAGCTTCCCGGGACTAGCGCGCGATGAGCAGTTCTTC.

The chain recombines TRBV6-6 with TRBJ1-2, with TRBD1 as a possible D gene (6 bases). V was shortened by 7 bases and J by 4 bases, with 13 bases between the two germline ends. Germline V gene data show CDR1 as MNHNY and CDR2 as SVGAGI (reference sequence). The CDR3 is 13 residues long. The CDR3 bases are TGTGCCAGCACCAGAGGGGGGCTCTATGGCTACACCTTC. Its protein product is CASTRGGLYGYTF.

The chain recombines TRBV11-1 with TRBJ2-1; 8 nucleotides agree with TRBD1. Trimming cost V 1 base and J 0 bases; bases outside gene matches: 2. Germline V gives CDR1 SGHAT, CDR2 FQDESV (reference sequence). This CDR3 is built from 16 residues. The DNA of the CDR3 is TGTGCCAGCAGCTTAGTAGGACAGGGCTCCTACAATGAGCAGTTCTTC. Protein product: CASSLVGQGSYNEQFF. The full variable domain, its missing parts supplied by reference TRBV11-1 and TRBJ2-1, is EAEVAQSPRYKITEKSQAVAFWCDPISGHATLYWYRQILGQGPELLVQFQDESVVDDSQLPKDRFSAERLKGVDSTLKIQPAELGDSAMYLCASSLVGQGSYNEQFFGPGTRLTVL.

The V and J genes are TRBV9 and TRBJ2-7, with 12 bases that match TRBD1. V trimming: 0 bases; J trimming: 7 bases; junction bases outside the gene matches: 5. There are 15 residues in the CDR3. Germline assignment: CDR1 SGDLS and CDR2 YYNGEE. The CDR3 reads CASSVDGTGGREQYF. The CDR3 DNA reads TGTGCCAGCAGCGTAGATGGGACAGGGGGCCGGGAGCAGTACTTC.

This clone appeared a few times. A far larger clone is only one base removed, so a read error is likely. At the DNA level, this CDR3 is encoded by other sequences in the same sample as well. The chain uses TRBV30 and TRBJ1-2; D remains ambiguous. This CDR3 has 11 amino acids. V was clipped by 2 bases and J by 10 bases, with 11 bases between them. Germline CDR1 reads GTSNPN; CDR2 reads SVGIG (reference sequence). CDR3 sequence (DNA): TGTGCCTGGAGTTCCCCCGCGGACTACACCTTC. The encoded protein is CAWSSPADYTF.

The genes are TRBV28 and TRBJ1-2; D is unclear. Germline CDR1 and CDR2: MDHEN and SYDVKM. The CDR3 sequence is 11 residues long. Trimming left V 3 bases short and J 3 bases short, with 2 bases between. The DNA for the CDR3 is TGTGCCAGCAGTTTTTACTATGGCTACACCTTC. This encodes CASSFYYGYTF.

The rearrangement uses TRBV6-5 and TRBJ2-7; maybe TRBD1 (6 bases). V gave up 6 bases and J gave up 6 bases, with 18 bases separating them. Germline CDR1 is MNHEY and CDR2 is SVGAGI. The CDR3 is 14 residues long. Here the CDR3 reads CASSPGVPGVEQYF. DNA of the CDR3: TGTGCCAGCAGCCCAGGGGTGCCGGGTGTCGAGCAGTACTTC.

Here the CDR3 DNA reads TGTGCCAGCAGTGGGGGAACTTGGGTTGGGATGAACACTGAAGCTTTCTTT. This codes for CASSGGTWVGMNTEAFF. This rearrangement joins TRBV2 to TRBJ1-1, with no clear D. This CDR3 spans 17 amino acids. Between the trimmed V and J ends, which lost 4 bases and 0 bases, there was a span of 18 bases. The germline gives CDR1 SNHLY, CDR2 FYNNEI.

The CDR3 loop reads CASSESGQGRGANVLTF. CDR3 nucleotides: TGTGCCAGCAGTGAATCTGGACAGGGGCGAGGGGCCAACGTCCTGACTTTC. The chain uses TRBV25-1 and TRBJ2-6; TRBD1 matches at 9 bases. This CDR3 spans 17 amino acids. The ends lost 1 base at V and 4 bases at J; junction bases unmatched: 5. CDR1 and CDR2 (germline): MGHDK, SYGVNS.

This chain links TRBV19 with TRBJ2-7; TRBD1 agrees at 7 bases. Germline CDR1 and CDR2: LNHDA and SQIVND (reference sequence). This CDR3 comprises 15 residues. Trimming cost V 0 bases and J 1 base; bases outside gene matches: 3. CDR3 in DNA: TGTGCCAGTAGTATAGACGAGGGGGCGTCCTACGAGCAGTACTTC. This encodes CASSIDEGASYEQYF.

This sequence joins TRBV18 and TRBJ1-4; D gene uncertain. Germline assignment: CDR1 KGHSH and CDR2 LQKENI. The CDR3 is 15 residues long. V was clipped by 5 bases and J by 1 base, with 11 bases between them. The CDR3 sequence is CASSILQRTNEKLFF. The CDR3 region has the DNA TGTGCCAGCTCAATCCTACAGCGAACTAATGAAAAACTGTTTTTT.

Notes on this clone: One base away lies a much larger clone, so this may be a sequencing read error. The chain recombines TRBV5-4 with TRBJ2-2; 11 positions agree with TRBD2. Trimming removed 1 base from V and 4 bases from J; junction bases left unmatched: 0. CDR1 SGHNT and CDR2 YYREEE come from the germline V gene (reference sequence). The CDR3 is 15 amino acids. The CDR3 is CASSLTSGSTGELFF. The CDR3 DNA follows: TGTGCCAGCAGCTTGACTAGCGGGAGCACCGGGGAGCTGTTTTTT.

The chain carries TRBV30 and TRBJ1-2; 8 bases line up with TRBD1. With 3 bases clipped from V and 4 bases from J, the junction kept 4 bases outside the gene matches. Germline loops: CDR1 GTSNPN, CDR2 SVGIG (reference sequence). This CDR3 region has 13 residues. The CDR3 here is CAWRSDRVYGYTF. CDR3 nucleotides: TGTGCCTGGAGATCGGACAGGGTCTATGGCTACACCTTC.

The CDR3 coding sequence is TGTGCCAGCAGTGACTCCTTTGAGACAGATACGCAGTATTTT. Translating it yields CASSDSFETDTQYF. The rearrangement joins TRBV25-1 to TRBJ2-3; D not certain. The CDR3 runs 14 residues. Germline V gene lookup returns CDR1 MGHDK and CDR2 SYGVNS. V shed 3 bases and J shed 3 bases, with 10 bases lying between them.

This clone was detected only a few times. This CDR3 is CASSPTTTGGAYEQYF. DNA for the CDR3: TGTGCCAGCAGCCCCACCACTACGGGGGGTGCCTACGAGCAGTACTTC. V usage is TRBV27 and J usage is TRBJ2-7, with 7 bases matching TRBD2. V dropped 6 bases and J dropped 2; count of bases not matched to a gene: 13. The CDR3 extends over 16 amino acids. The V gene's germline CDR1 is MNHEY and CDR2 SMNVEV (reference sequence).

A word on this clone: A read error may produce the germline difference seen at one junction end. This chain joins TRBV5-1 and TRBJ1-1; weak D call: TRBD1 (5 bases). The germline CDR1 and CDR2 sequences are SGHRS and YFSETQ. This CDR3 spans 14 amino acids. DNA of the CDR3: TGCACCAGCAGCGGCGTCCCGACAGCTTCCGAAGCTTTCTTT. Translating gives CTSSGVPTASEAFF. The variable domain in full, with the rest retrieved from reference TRBV5-1 and TRBJ1-1, is KAGVTQTPRYLIKTRGQQVTLSCSPISGHRSVSWYQQTPGQGLQFLFEYFSETQRNKGNFPGRFSGRQFSNSRSEMNVSTLELGDSALYLCTSSGVPTASEAFFGQGTRLTVV.

The genes are TRBV7-8 and TRBJ2-1; 11 nucleotides agree with TRBD2. J lost 7 bases, V lost 2 bases, and 4 bases had no gene match. This CDR3 region has 15 residues. Looked up from germline, CDR1 is SGHVS and CDR2 is FQNEAQ. The CDR3 is CASSLRSGRGNEQFF. The CDR3 region has the DNA TGTGCCAGCAGCTTACGTAGCGGGAGGGGTAATGAGCAGTTCTTC. The complete variable domain, with remaining parts taken from reference TRBV7-8 and TRBJ2-1, reads GAGVSQSPRYKVAKRGQDVALRCDPISGHVSLFWYQQALGQGPEFLTYFQNEAQLDKSGLPSDRFFAERPEGSVSTLKIQRTQQEDSAVYLCASSLRSGRGNEQFFGPGTRLTVL.

V usage is TRBV18 and J usage is TRBJ2-4; D ambiguous. V was shortened by 3 bases and J by 2 bases, with 8 bases between the two germline ends. CDR1 is KGHSH and CDR2 is LQKENI in the germline V gene. The CDR3 extends over 14 amino acids. The CDR3 DNA follows: TGTGCCAGCTCACCTGGCGGAACCAAAAACATTCAGTACTTC. Translating gives CASSPGGTKNIQYF. The full variable domain, with the rest looked up from reference TRBV18 and TRBJ2-4, is NAGVMQNPRHLVRRRGQEARLRCSPMKGHSHVYWYRQLPEEGLKFMVYLQKENIIDESGMPKERFSAEFPKEGPSILRIQQVVRGDSAAYFCASSPGGTKNIQYFGAGTRLSVL.

J is TRBJ1-1 and V is TRBV6-5; no reliable D call. Germline V gene lookup returns CDR1 MNHEY and CDR2 SVGAGI. The CDR3 length is 14 residues. V lost 2 bases and J 1 base, leaving 8 bases between the germline ends. CDR3: CASSYVDENTEAFF. Here the CDR3 DNA reads TGTGCCAGCAGTTACGTGGACGAGAACACTGAAGCTTTCTTT.

The chain is built from TRBV5-1 and TRBJ1-1; TRBD1 might be the D (6 bases). The CDR3 runs to 17 residues. The ends were cut back, 4 bases at V and 3 bases at J, with 22 bases in the middle. CDR1 SGHRS and CDR2 YFSETQ come from the germline V gene. CDR3 nucleotide sequence: TGCGCCAGCAGCCCCTTCACGGGGGCAGTGAGGGACACTGAAGCTTTCTTT. Translated, it gives CASSPFTGAVRDTEAFF.

The gene calls are TRBV2 and TRBJ2-2, with 8 positions matching TRBD2. Germline V gene lookup returns CDR1 SNHLY and CDR2 FYNNEI. This CDR3 spans 15 amino acids. The V segment lost 6 bases and the J segment 6 bases; nucleotides outside the gene matches: 9. The CDR3 is CASSEQDGGAGELFF. Written as DNA, the CDR3 is TGTGCCAGCAGCGAGCAGGACGGGGGGGCCGGGGAGCTGTTTTTT.

This clone was counted a few times. The rearrangement uses TRBV2 and TRBJ2-1; TRBD1 matches at 8 bases. Germline loops: CDR1 SNHLY, CDR2 FYNNEI. This CDR3 comprises 12 residues. Trimming at V came to 4 bases and at J to 8 bases, leaving 1 base not matched to a gene. CDR3 sequence: CASSVQGDEQFF. For the CDR3, the DNA is TGTGCCAGCAGTGTACAGGGGGATGAGCAGTTCTTC.

The J gene is TRBJ1-1, the V gene TRBV5-4; D is possibly TRBD1 (6 bases). The V gene's germline CDR1 is SGHNT and CDR2 YYREEE (reference sequence). V lost 0 bases to trimming and J lost 7 bases, with 13 bases between them. The CDR3 consists of 14 residues. The CDR3 nucleotides are TGTGCCAGCAGCTTGGACCCCGGACAGATTGAAGCTTTCTTT. Encoded protein: CASSLDPGQIEAFF.

The chain employs TRBV5-4 and TRBJ2-5; 11 bases fit TRBD2. Germline CDR1 reads SGHNT; CDR2 reads YYREEE (reference sequence). This CDR3 has 16 amino acids. J was trimmed by 5 bases and V by 3 bases; bases with no gene match: 9. CDR3 sequence: CASSSRSSGRAETQYF. The CDR3 DNA reads as TGTGCCAGCAGCTCCCGGAGTAGCGGGAGGGCTGAGACCCAGTACTTC.

This clone was seen a handful of times. The rearrangement links TRBV28 to TRBJ1-1, with 7 nucleotides matching TRBD1. V gave up 5 bases and J gave up 1 base; unmatched junction bases: 7. Germline CDR1 MDHEN, CDR2 SYDVKM. This CDR3 has 15 residues. The chain's CDR3 is CASSRQGNGNTEAFF. The CDR3 bases are TGTGCCAGCAGTCGACAGGGAAACGGGAACACTGAAGCTTTCTTT. The entire variable domain, with the rest obtained from reference TRBV28 and TRBJ1-1, is as follows: DVKVTQSSRYLVKRTGEKVFLECVQDMDHENMFWYRQDPGLGLRLIYFSYDVKMKEKGDIPEGYSVSREKKERFSLILESASTNQTSMYLCASSRQGNGNTEAFFGQGTRLTVV.

The chain links TRBV6-1 to TRBJ2-1; 9 nucleotides line up with TRBD2. The germline V gene encodes CDR1 MNHNS and CDR2 SASEGT. The CDR3 extends over 16 amino acids. With V trimmed by 3 bases and J by 7 bases, 10 bases remained unmatched. The CDR3 region has the DNA TGTGCCAGCAGTGAGGTCTTAGCGGGAGTTAGGAATGAGCAGTTCTTC. Protein product: CASSEVLAGVRNEQFF.

This clone was counted a single time. The chain links TRBV30 to TRBJ2-7, with 10 bases lining up with TRBD2. This CDR3 has 14 amino acids. Looked up from germline, CDR1 is GTSNPN and CDR2 is SVGIG (reference sequence). V shed 4 bases, J shed 6 bases, and the junction held 9 bases outside the gene matches. The CDR3 DNA is TGTGCCTGGATCCCACTAGCGGGACCGACCGAGCAGTACTTC. Amino acid sequence: CAWIPLAGPTEQYF.